This paragraph covers one TCR beta chain sequence. Method: immunoSEQ multiplex PCR; TCRdb's copy keeps in-frame clones and lacks some. Of 97,000 or so clones listed, roughly 96% are singletons. Trimming took 3 bases from V and 3 from J; bases not matched to a gene: 7. Germline assignment: CDR1 LGHNA and CDR2 YNFKEQ. The CDR3 spans 15 residues. This entry comes from a study of T cells in pancreatic ductal adenocarcinoma. Surgery without prior neoadjuvant therapy was the treatment of the selected pancreatic ductal adenocarcinoma patients. The clonotype comes from a human donor with pancreatic ductal adenocarcinoma. The rearrangement uses TRBV4-2 and TRBJ1-2; 7 bases agree with TRBD1. Sequenced input: PBMCs. The CDR3 DNA reads as TGTGCCAGCAGCCATAGGACAGGATTCCACTATGGCTACACCTTC. It translates to CASSHRTGFHYGYTF.